This TCR beta chain was found in a study of blood T cell repertoires in COVID-19. Study-wide context: Samples came from the United States, Italy and Spain, spanning acute and convalescent COVID-19. In each case, the material was cDNA or gDNA derived from T cells, B-cell-depleted T cells, or PBMCs.

Methods used by the authors: By means of reference gene primer amplification, nucleated cell counts were estimated. The method was immunoSEQ multiplex PCR; TCRdb's version includes in-frame clones alone and lacks a portion of them. The V and J calls and the clone size are those of that table, but D and trimming were determined from the DNA. The sample records about 130,000 clones, 79% being singletons. J lost 7 bases, V lost 4 bases, and 4 bases had no gene match. This CDR3 is 13 amino acids long. Per the germline V gene, CDR1 is SEHNR and CDR2 is FQNEAQ (reference sequence). In this sample, this clone turned up once.

This clonotype was obtained from a man aged 40-49 years with active or convalescent COVID-19. J is TRBJ2-1 and V is TRBV7-9; 7 positions agree with TRBD1. The sample comprised peripheral blood. CDR3 loop: CASSSSGGNEQFF. CDR3 nucleotides: TGTGCCAGCAGCTCATCAGGGGGTAATGAGCAGTTCTTC.